Included here is one TCR beta chain sequence, with context. A much more abundant neighbour one base away suggests this may be a read error. In TCRdb, the reads were re-called with MiXCR into one record per CDR3 protein. The table has 250,000 or so distinct CDR3 sequences, about 28% seen once. The data were obtained in a study of kidney transplant recipient with SARS-CoV-2 infection. Per the germline V gene, CDR1 is LNHDA and CDR2 is SQIVND (reference sequence). The CDR3 is 17 residues long. The sample in question was a blood sample, obtained at baseline and on day 111 from a kidney transplant recipient. V gene TRBV19 combines with J gene TRBJ1-6; unclear D gene. The sequence was obtained from a male patient in his thirties who had COVID-19 and was a kidney transplant recipient. Some T cells may originate from the graft donor. The CDR3 reads CANSMIFLGPGVSPLHF. The CDR3 DNA follows: TGTGCCAATAGTATGATCTTCTTAGGGCCTGGAGTCTCACCCCTCCACTTT.